One and the same sample provided the 3 T cell receptor beta chains below, sequenced in a study of CD8+ T cells in alopecia areata (dated by TCRdb to the late 2010s). The library relied on the immunoSEQ multiplex PCR assay. RNA was extracted from all samples and reverse transcribed into cDNA, which served as template for TCR sequencing. TCRdb mirrors the immuneACCESS table, restricted to in-frame sequences. Some clones are absent from its copies; in checked studies, under half trace to an unresolved V gene, and the reason for the others is unknown. In this sample the table shows some 170,000 clones, 50% to 75% of which occur a single time. Approximately 16% of the sample rests with the top ten. In the paper's terms, the treatment or condition label means: oral pan-JAK inhibitor, 5-10 mg twice daily. This material consisted of CD4+ T cells sorted from blood, taken between weeks 55 and 65, from a patient treated with tofacitinib. These receptors all come from a human donor with alopecia areata.

The V gene is TRBV7-9, the J gene TRBJ1-6, with 10 positions matching TRBD1. The CDR3 is made up of 14 amino acids. The germline CDR1 and CDR2 sequences are SEHNR and FQNEAQ (reference sequence). With 4 bases clipped from V and 6 bases from J, the junction kept 0 bases outside the gene matches. CDR3 DNA: TGTGCCAGCAGCTGGGACAGGGGTAATTCACCCCTCCACTTT. Its translation: CASSWDRGNSPLHF.

The CDR3 is CASSVDGRNNSPLHF. The CDR3 nucleotides are TGTGCCAGCAGCGTAGATGGCAGAAATAATTCACCCCTCCACTTT. The gene calls are TRBV9 and TRBJ1-6; D remains ambiguous. Deletions cut 0 bases from V and 5 bases from J, with 9 bases between. Germline V gene data show CDR1 as SGDLS and CDR2 as YYNGEE. This CDR3 contains 15 residues.

This sequence joins TRBV14 and TRBJ1-3, with D unclear. Per germline, CDR1 SGHDN and CDR2 FVKESK. Trimming removed 3 bases from V and 0 bases from J, with 9 bases in between. CDR3 length: 15 amino acids. CDR3 in DNA: TGTGCCAGCAGCCATGGTCGGCCCTCTGGAAACACCATATATTTT. It codes for CASSHGRPSGNTIYF.